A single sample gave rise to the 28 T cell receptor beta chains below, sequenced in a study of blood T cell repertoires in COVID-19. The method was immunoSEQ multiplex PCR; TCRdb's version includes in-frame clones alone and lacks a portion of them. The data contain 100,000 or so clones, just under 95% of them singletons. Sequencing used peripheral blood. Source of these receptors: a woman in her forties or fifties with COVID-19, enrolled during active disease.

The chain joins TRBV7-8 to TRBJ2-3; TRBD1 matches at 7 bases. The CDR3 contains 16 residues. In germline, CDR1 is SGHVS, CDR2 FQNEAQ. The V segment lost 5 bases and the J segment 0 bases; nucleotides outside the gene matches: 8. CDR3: CASSQRQGQSTDTQYF. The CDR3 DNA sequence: TGTGCCAGCAGCCAAAGACAGGGCCAGAGCACAGATACGCAGTATTTT.

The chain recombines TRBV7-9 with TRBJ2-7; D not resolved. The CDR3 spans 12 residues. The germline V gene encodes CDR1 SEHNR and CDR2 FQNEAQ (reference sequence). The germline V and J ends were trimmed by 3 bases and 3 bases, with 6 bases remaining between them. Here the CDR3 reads CASSLTNYEQYF. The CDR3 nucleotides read TGTGCCAGCAGCTTGACAAACTACGAGCAGTACTTC.

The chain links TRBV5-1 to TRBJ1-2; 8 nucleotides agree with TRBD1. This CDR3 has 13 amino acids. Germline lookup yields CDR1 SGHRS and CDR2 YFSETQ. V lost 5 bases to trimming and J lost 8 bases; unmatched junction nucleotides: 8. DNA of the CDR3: TGCGCCAGCAGACAGGGGGGTAACGAGGGCTACACCTTC. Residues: CASRQGGNEGYTF.

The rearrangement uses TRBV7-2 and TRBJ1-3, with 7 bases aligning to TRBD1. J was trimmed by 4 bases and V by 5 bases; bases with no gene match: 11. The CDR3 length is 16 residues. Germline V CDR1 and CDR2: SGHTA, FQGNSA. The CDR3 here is CASSQSATGLGNTIYF. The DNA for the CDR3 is TGTGCCAGCAGCCAATCGGCGACAGGGTTGGGAAACACCATATATTTT.

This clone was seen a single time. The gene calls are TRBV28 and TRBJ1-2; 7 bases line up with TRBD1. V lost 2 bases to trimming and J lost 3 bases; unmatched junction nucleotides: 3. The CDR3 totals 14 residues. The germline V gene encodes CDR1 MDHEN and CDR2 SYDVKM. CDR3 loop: CASSLRGGHYGYTF. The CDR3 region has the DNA TGTGCCAGCAGTTTAAGAGGGGGCCACTATGGCTACACCTTC.

CDR3 in amino acids: CASSSGTGVGNSPLHF. DNA of the CDR3: TGTGCCAGCAGCTCCGGGACAGGGGTGGGAAATTCACCCCTCCACTTT. The rearrangement uses TRBV7-8 and TRBJ1-6; 10 bases map to TRBD1. CDR3 length: 16 amino acids. V dropped 4 bases and J dropped 7; count of bases not matched to a gene: 7. Germline loops: CDR1 SGHVS, CDR2 FQNEAQ.

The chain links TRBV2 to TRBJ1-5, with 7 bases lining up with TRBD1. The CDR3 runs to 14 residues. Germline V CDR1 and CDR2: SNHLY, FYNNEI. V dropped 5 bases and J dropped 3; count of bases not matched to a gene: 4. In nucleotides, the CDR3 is TGTGCCAGCAGTTGGACAGGCCTCAATCAGCCCCAGCATTTT. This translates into CASSWTGLNQPQHF.

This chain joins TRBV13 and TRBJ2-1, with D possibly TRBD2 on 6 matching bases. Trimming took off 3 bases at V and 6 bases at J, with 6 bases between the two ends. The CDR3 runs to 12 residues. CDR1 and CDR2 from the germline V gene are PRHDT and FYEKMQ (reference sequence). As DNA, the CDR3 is TGTGCCAGCAGCTTGGGGGGCAATGAGCAGTTCTTC. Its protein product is CASSLGGNEQFF.

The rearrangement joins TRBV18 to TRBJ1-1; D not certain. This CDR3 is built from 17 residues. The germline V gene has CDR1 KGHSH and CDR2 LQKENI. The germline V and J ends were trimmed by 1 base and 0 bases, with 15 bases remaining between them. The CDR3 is CASSPRQSYQLNTEAFF. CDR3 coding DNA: TGTGCCAGCTCACCACGGCAATCGTACCAGTTGAACACTGAAGCTTTCTTT.

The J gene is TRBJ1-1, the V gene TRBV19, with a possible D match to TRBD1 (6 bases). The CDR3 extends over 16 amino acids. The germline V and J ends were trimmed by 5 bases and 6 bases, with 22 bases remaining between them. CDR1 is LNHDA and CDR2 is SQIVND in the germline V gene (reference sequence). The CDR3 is CASSGRGLGSLSEAFF. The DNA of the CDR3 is TGTGCCAGTAGTGGAAGGGGGTTGGGGAGCTTATCTGAAGCTTTCTTT.

Here the CDR3 reads CASSPGTANSNQPQHF. The CDR3 DNA reads as TGTGCCAGCTCACCAGGGACAGCAAATAGCAATCAGCCCCAGCATTTT. The chain uses TRBV18 and TRBJ1-5; 7 positions agree with TRBD1. The CDR3 is 16 amino acids. V was clipped by 2 bases and J by 0 bases; unmatched bases: 4. Germline V gene sequence: CDR1 KGHSH, CDR2 LQKENI.

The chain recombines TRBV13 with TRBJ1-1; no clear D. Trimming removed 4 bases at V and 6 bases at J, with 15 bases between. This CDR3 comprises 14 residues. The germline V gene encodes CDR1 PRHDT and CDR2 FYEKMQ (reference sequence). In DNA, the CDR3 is TGTGCCAGCAGCTCTAAGCGGAGTTACCCTGAAGCTTTCTTT. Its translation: CASSSKRSYPEAFF.

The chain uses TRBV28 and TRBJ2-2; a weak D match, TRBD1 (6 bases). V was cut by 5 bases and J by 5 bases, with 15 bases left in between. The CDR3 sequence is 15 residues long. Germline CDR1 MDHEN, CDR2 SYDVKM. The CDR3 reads CASSAGTPRTGELFF. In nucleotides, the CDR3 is TGTGCCAGCAGTGCCGGGACACCAAGGACCGGGGAGCTGTTTTTT.

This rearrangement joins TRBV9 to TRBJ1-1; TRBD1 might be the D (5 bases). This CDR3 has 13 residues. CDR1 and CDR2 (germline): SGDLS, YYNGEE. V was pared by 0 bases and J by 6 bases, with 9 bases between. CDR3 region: CASSVEGRAEAFF. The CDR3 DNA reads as TGTGCCAGCAGCGTAGAGGGCAGGGCTGAAGCTTTCTTT.

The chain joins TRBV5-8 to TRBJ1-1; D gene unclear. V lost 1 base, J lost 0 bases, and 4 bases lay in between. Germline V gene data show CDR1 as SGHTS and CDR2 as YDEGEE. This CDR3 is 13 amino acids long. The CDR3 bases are TGTGCCAGCAGCTTGCCGTTGAACACTGAAGCTTTCTTT. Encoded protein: CASSLPLNTEAFF.

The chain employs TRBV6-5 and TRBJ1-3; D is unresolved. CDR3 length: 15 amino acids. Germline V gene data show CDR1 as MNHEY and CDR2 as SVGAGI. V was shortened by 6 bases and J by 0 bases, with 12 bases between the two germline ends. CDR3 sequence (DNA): TGTGCCAGCAGCATGAGGGAATTCTCTGGAAACACCATATATTTT. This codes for CASSMREFSGNTIYF.

The CDR3 sequence is CASSQARANYGYTF. The CDR3, as DNA: TGCGCCAGCAGCCAAGCCAGGGCTAACTATGGCTACACCTTC. V is TRBV4-1 and J is TRBJ1-2; D is perhaps TRBD1 (5 bases). The CDR3 covers 14 residues. V lost 1 base and J lost 0, with 6 bases in between. Germline assignment: CDR1 MGHRA and CDR2 YSYEKL.

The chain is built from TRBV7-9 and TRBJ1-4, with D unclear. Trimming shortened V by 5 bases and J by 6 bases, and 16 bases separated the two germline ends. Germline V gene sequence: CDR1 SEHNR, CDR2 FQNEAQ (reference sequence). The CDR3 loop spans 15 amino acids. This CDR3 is CASSPSLGADEKLFF. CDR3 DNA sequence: TGTGCCAGCAGCCCCAGTCTGGGAGCGGATGAAAAACTGTTTTTT.

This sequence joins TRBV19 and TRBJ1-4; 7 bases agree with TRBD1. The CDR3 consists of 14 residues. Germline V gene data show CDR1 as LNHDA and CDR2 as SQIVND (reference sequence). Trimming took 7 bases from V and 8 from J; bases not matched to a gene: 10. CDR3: CASTRTGRREKLFF. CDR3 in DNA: TGTGCCAGTACCAGGACAGGAAGAAGGGAAAAACTGTTTTTT. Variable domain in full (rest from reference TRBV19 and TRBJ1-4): DGGITQSPKYLFRKEGQNVTLSCEQNLNHDAMYWYRQDPGQGLRLIYYSQIVNDFQKGDIAEGYSVSREKKESFPLTVTSAQKNPTAFYLCASTRTGRREKLFFGSGTQLSVL.

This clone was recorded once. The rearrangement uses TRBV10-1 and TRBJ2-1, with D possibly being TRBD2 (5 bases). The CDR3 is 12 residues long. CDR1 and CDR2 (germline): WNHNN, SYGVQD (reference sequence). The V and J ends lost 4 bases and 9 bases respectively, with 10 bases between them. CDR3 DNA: TGCGCCAGCAGTGTAGGGAGCGGTGAGCAGTTCTTC. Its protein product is CASSVGSGEQFF.

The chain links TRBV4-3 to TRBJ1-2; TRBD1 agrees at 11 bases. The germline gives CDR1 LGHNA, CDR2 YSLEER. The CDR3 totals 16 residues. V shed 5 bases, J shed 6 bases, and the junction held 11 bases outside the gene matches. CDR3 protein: CASSLDRGRIENGYTF. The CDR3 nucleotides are TGCGCCAGCAGCTTGGACAGGGGGCGAATTGAAAATGGCTACACCTTC.

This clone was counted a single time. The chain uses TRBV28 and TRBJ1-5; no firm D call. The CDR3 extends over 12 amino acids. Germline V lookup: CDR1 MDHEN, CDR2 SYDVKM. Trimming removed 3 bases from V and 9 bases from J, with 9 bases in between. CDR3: CASSLFRSPQHF. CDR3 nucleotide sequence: TGTGCCAGCAGTTTGTTCAGGTCGCCCCAGCATTTT.

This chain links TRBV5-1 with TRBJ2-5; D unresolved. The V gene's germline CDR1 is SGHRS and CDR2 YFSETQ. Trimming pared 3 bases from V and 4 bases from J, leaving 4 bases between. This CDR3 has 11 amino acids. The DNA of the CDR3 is TGCGCCAGCAGCTCCCTAGAGACCCAGTACTTC. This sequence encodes CASSSLETQYF.

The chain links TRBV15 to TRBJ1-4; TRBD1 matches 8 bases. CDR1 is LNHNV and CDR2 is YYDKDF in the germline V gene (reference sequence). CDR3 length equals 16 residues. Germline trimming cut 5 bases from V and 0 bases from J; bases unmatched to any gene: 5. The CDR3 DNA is TGTGCCACCAGCGTTGAACAGGGGGCAACTAATGAAAAACTGTTTTTT. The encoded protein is CATSVEQGATNEKLFF.

For the CDR3, the DNA is TGTGCCAGCAGCAAAGGTCAGGGGGCCATTGAAGCTTTCTTT. Translation: CASSKGQGAIEAFF. This sequence joins TRBV21-1 and TRBJ1-1; no DNA check was done on the table's D call, TRBD1. TRBV21-1 is tagged as a pseudogene. This CDR3 contains 14 residues.

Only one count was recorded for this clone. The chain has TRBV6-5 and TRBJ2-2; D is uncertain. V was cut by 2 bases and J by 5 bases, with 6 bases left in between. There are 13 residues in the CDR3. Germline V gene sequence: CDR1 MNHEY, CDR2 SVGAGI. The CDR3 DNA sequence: TGTGCCAGCAGTTACCGGGTAACCGGGGAGCTGTTTTTT. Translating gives CASSYRVTGELFF.

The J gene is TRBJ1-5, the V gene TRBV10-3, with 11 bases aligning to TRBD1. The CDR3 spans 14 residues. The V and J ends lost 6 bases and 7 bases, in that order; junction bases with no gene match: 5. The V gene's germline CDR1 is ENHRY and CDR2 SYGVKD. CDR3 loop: CAISIGTGGQPQHF. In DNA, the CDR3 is TGTGCCATCAGCATAGGGACAGGGGGACAGCCCCAGCATTTT.

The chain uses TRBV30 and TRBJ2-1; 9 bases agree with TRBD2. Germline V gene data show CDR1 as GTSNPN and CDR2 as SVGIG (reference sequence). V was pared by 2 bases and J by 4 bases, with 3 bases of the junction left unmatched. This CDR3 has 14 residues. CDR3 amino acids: CAWSLAGVYNEQFF. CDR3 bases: TGTGCCTGGAGTTTAGCGGGGGTTTACAATGAGCAGTTCTTC. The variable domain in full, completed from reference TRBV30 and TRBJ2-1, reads SQTIHQWPATLVQPVGSPLSLECTVEGTSNPNLYWYRQAAGRGLQLLFYSVGIGQISSEVPQNLSASRPQDRQFILSSKKLLLSDSGFYLCAWSLAGVYNEQFFGPGTRLTVL.